Listed here are 7 T cell receptor beta chains from one sample, sequenced in a study of shared clonotypes between healthy human individuals. Libraries were prepared by immunoSEQ multiplex PCR; TCRdb keeps only in-frame clonotypes and omits some of them. The sample has hundreds of thousands of clones, around three quarters seen once; the top ten hold approximately 12%. Specimen: PBMCs. These TCRs come from a middle-aged woman in good health. Some clones in this sample may be carry-over from other donors' samples.

V is TRBV7-6 and J is TRBJ2-2; TRBD1 aligns across 11 bases. The V gene's germline CDR1 is SGHVS and CDR2 FNYEAQ. The CDR3 spans 18 residues. V lost 2 bases and J lost 0; bases outside the gene matches: 5. The DNA of the CDR3 is TGTGCCAGCAGCTTATTATGGGGACAGGGGGCGAACACCGGGGAGCTGTTTTTT. This gives the protein CASSLLWGQGANTGELFF.

The J gene is TRBJ2-1, the V gene TRBV4-1; D is uncertain. Trimming removed 2 bases at V and 7 bases at J, with 12 bases between. The CDR3 is 14 residues long. CDR1 and CDR2 (germline): MGHRA, YSYEKL. CDR3 protein: CASSQWSILNEQFF. The CDR3 DNA is TGCGCCAGCAGCCAATGGAGTATCTTGAATGAGCAGTTCTTC.

This clone was observed once. The V call is TRBV6-5, the J call TRBJ2-3; 7 positions match TRBD2. V was clipped by 8 bases and J by 5 bases; unmatched bases: 16. CDR1 and CDR2 from the germline V gene are MNHEY and SVGAGI. This CDR3 has 16 residues. The CDR3 DNA is TGTGCCAGCGGCTACTTGGGACTACTCCCAAGAGATACGCAGTATTTT. It specifies CASGYLGLLPRDTQYF.

This chain links TRBV18 with TRBJ2-7; 7 bases line up with TRBD1. The CDR3 consists of 14 residues. Germline V gene lookup returns CDR1 KGHSH and CDR2 LQKENI. Trimming cost V 6 bases and J 4 bases; bases outside gene matches: 9. In nucleotides, the CDR3 is TGTGCCAGCTCCCCCGGGACAGAGCCTTACGAGCAGTACTTC. Its translation is CASSPGTEPYEQYF.

CDR3 sequence (DNA): TGTGCCAGCAGCTTTGGTGGGAGGGTGCCCTACGAGCAGTACTTC. Protein: CASSFGGRVPYEQYF. The V call is TRBV11-2, the J call TRBJ2-7; the match to TRBD2 covers 7 bases. Germline assignment: CDR1 SGHAT and CDR2 FQNNGV. The V segment lost 3 bases and the J segment 2 bases; nucleotides outside the gene matches: 7. The CDR3 has 15 amino acids.

V gene TRBV6-1 combines with J gene TRBJ2-7; D possibly corresponds to TRBD2 (5 bases). Per germline, CDR1 MNHNS and CDR2 SASEGT. The CDR3 is 15 residues long. Trimming shortened V by 1 base and J by 3 bases, and 13 bases separated the two germline ends. CDR3 in amino acids: CASSEEGSGRYEQYF. For the CDR3, the DNA is TGTGCCAGCAGTGAAGAAGGGAGCGGCCGCTACGAGCAGTACTTC.

This chain joins TRBV30 and TRBJ2-1, with 7 bases lining up with TRBD2. The CDR3 extends over 17 amino acids. V dropped 0 bases and J dropped 6; count of bases not matched to a gene: 14. Germline V gene sequence: CDR1 GTSNPN, CDR2 SVGIG (reference sequence). The CDR3 spells CAWSVLDPGRGVNEQFF. CDR3 DNA: TGTGCCTGGAGTGTTCTTGACCCGGGACGGGGGGTCAATGAGCAGTTCTTC.